The 3 T cell receptor beta chains below come from one sample, sequenced in a study of CD8 T cells in Susac syndrome. Random hexamers were used to reverse transcribe an amount of about 0.5 to 1 ug RNA. TCRdb used MiXCR to reprocess the immunoSEQ multiplex PCR reads, holding one entry per CDR3 protein. Seen here are about 120,000 distinct CDR3 sequences, nearly 95% observed once, and the top ten hold less than 0.15%. The sequenced sample consisted of CD4+ T cells from PBMCs. Every receptor here comes from a human donor in good health.

The CDR3 sequence is CASSVAGGADYNEQFF. The CDR3 DNA reads TGTGCCAGCAGCGTAGCTGGGGGGGCCGACTACAATGAGCAGTTCTTC. The rearrangement links TRBV9 to TRBJ2-1; possibly TRBD2 for D (7 bases). CDR3 length equals 16 residues. The germline V and J ends were trimmed by 0 bases and 3 bases, with 13 bases remaining between them. Germline lookup yields CDR1 SGDLS and CDR2 YYNGEE. Filled out from reference TRBV9 and TRBJ2-1, the complete variable domain reads DSGVTQTPKHLITATGQRVTLRCSPRSGDLSVYWYQQSLDQGLQFLIQYYNGEERAKGNILERFSAQQFPDLHSELNLSSLELGDSALYFCASSVAGGADYNEQFFGPGTRLTVL.

This clonotype has a handful of counts. J is TRBJ2-7 and V is TRBV12-3 or TRBV12-4; D gene unclear. V was clipped by 3 bases and J by 3 bases, with 6 bases between them. The CDR3 sequence is 12 residues long. The CDR3 is CASSLNRYEQYF. For the CDR3, the DNA is TGTGCCAGCAGTTTGAACCGCTACGAGCAGTACTTC.

The chain is built from TRBV9 and TRBJ2-1; TRBD2 aligns across 9 bases. Germline lookup yields CDR1 SGDLS and CDR2 YYNGEE. This CDR3 has 15 amino acids. The V gene end was trimmed by 4 bases and the J gene end by 2 bases; junction bases not matched to a gene: 4. The CDR3 DNA follows: TGTGCCAGCAGCATAGCGGGAGCCGCCTACAATGAGCAGTTCTTC. Translation: CASSIAGAAYNEQFF.